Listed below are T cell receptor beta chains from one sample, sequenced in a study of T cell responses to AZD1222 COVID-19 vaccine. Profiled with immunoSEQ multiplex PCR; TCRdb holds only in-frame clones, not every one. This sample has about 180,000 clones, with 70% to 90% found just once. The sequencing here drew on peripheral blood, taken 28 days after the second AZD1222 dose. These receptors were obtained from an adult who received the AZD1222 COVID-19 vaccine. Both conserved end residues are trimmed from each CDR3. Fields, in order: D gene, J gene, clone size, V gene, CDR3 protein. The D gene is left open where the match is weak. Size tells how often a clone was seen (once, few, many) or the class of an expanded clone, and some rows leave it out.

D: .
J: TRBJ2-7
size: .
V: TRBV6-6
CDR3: ASSYSTHYEQY

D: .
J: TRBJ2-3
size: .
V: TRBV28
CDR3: ASSLSGRTDTQY

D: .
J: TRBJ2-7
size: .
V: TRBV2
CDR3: ASSERGIGAEQY

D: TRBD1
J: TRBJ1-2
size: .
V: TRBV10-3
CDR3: AIRGQGIYHGYT

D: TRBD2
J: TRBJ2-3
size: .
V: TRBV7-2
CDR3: ASSLTPAGAPTDTQY

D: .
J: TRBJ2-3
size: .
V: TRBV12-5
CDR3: ASDPSGVSDTDTQY

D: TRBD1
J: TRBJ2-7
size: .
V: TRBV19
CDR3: ASSGTGTGYEQY

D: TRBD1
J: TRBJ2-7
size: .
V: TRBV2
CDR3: ASSGLDRIAYEQY

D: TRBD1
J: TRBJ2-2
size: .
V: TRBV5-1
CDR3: ASSLVGGENTGELF

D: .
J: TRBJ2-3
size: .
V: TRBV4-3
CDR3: ASSQTQGFERAQY

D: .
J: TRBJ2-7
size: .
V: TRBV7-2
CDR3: ASSTTPHGGNEQY

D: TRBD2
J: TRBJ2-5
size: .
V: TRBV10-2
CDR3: ATGLGGSQETQY

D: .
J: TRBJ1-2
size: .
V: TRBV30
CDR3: AWSSNYGYT

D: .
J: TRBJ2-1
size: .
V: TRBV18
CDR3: ASSPQGEHGEQF

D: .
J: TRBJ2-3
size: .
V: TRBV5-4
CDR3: ASSWSGGTDTQY

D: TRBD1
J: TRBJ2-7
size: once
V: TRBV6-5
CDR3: ASTLQGVRDEQY

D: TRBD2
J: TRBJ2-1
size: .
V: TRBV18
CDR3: ASSPLGLAGGPDEQF

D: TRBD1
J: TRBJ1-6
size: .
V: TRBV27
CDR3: ASSRGLSPLH

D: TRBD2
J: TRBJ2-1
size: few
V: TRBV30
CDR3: ACLAGFYNEQF

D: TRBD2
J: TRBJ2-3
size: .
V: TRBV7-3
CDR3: ASRGGSGRDTQY

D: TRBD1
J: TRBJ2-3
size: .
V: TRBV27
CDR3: ASSPRGRGTDTQY

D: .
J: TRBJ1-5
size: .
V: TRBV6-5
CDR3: ASSYSHSGDQPQH

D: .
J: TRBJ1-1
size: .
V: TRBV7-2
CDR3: ASSLGKANTEAF

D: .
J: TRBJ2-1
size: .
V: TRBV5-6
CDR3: ASSLPDSNEQF

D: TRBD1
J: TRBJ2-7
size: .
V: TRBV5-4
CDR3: ASSPGQGAGEQY

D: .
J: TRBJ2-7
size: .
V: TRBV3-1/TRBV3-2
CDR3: ASSQGGRGEQY

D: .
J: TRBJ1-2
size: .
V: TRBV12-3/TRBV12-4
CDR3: ASSSGYGYT

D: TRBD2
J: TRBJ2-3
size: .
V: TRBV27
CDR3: ASSLMGLAASTDTQY

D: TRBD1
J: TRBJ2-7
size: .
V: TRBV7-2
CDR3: ASSLTGQGAYEQY

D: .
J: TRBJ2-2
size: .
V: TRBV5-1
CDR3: ASSARGPNTGELF

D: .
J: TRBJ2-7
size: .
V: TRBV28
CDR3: ASSRGRGYYEQY

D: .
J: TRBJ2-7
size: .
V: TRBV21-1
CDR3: ASSNRQGAYEQY

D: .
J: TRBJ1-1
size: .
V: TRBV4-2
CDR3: ASSQGRGTEAF

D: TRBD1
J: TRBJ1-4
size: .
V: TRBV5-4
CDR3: ASSFGQGSGEKLF

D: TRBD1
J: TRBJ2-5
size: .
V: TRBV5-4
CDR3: ASSLAGGETQY

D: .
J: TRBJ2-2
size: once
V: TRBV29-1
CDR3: SVSEGLNTGELF

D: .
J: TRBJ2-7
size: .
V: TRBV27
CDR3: ASSFTSAPYSYEQY

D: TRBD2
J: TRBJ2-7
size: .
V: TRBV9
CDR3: ASSSGLAGSYEQY

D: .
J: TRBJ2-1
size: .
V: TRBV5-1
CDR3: ASRLTENSYNEQF

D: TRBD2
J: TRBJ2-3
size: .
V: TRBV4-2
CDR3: ASSHGEGTSGRADTQY

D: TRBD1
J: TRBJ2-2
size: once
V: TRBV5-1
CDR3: ASSLEPGTGGSTGELF

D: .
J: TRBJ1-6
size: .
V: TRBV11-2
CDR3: ASSLGGNALH

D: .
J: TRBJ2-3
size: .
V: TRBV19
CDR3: ASSLGEDTQY

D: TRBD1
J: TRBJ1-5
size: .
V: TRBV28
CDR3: AGTGQGHQPQH

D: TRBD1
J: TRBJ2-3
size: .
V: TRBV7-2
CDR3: ASSLRSVTGEDTQY

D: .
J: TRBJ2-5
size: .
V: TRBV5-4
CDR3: ASSLTSIFPQY

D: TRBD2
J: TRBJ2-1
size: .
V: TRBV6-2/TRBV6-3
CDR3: ASSWGLGGNEQF

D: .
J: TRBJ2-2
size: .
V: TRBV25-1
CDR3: ASSALGGQGADTGELF

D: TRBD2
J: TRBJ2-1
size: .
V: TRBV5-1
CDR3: ASSGGLAGAPLPF

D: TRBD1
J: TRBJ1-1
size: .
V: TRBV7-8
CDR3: ASSLWGTGDTEAF

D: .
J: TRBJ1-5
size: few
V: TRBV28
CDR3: ASSPTGQSNQPQH

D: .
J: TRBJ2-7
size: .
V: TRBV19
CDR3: ASSTYPGTNYEQY

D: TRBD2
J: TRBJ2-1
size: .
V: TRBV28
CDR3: ASRPGLAYNEQF

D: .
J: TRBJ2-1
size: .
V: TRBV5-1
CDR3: ASSLSILRDEQF

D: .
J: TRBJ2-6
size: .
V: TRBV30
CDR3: AWAPRAGANVLT

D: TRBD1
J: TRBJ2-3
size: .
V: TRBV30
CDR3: AWTQGGTDTQY

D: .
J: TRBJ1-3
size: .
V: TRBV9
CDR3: ASSDRRSGNTIY